What follows are 16 T cell receptor beta chains derived from one specimen sequenced in a study of OX40 agonist ivuxolimab in advanced cancers. This table comes from immunoSEQ multiplex PCR, and its TCRdb copy is limited to in-frame clones, with some not included. The data show 67,000 or so clones, about 87% seen once. This specimen consisted of CD4+ or CD8+ T cells sorted from blood, obtained in a trial of the OX40 agonist ivuxolimab. The source of these receptors is an adult with an advanced solid tumor such as melanoma, head and neck, liver or kidney cancer.

This clone was recorded only once. This chain connects TRBV27 to TRBJ2-1; the D is unclear. The CDR3 loop spans 17 amino acids. V lost 4 bases and J lost 0, with 16 bases in between. Germline V gene sequence: CDR1 MNHEY, CDR2 SMNVEV (reference sequence). The CDR3 loop reads CASSSLLEPSSYNEQFF. The CDR3 DNA follows: TGTGCCAGCAGTTCCCTCCTAGAGCCTAGCTCCTACAATGAGCAGTTCTTC.

The rearrangement joins TRBV9 to TRBJ2-7; TRBD1 aligns across 7 bases. CDR1 is SGDLS, CDR2 YYNGEE, per germline. This CDR3 is built from 14 residues. J was trimmed by 2 bases and V by 1 base; bases with no gene match: 3. The CDR3 sequence: CASSVTGTAYEQYF. DNA of the CDR3: TGTGCCAGCAGCGTAACCGGGACAGCCTACGAGCAGTACTTC.

The CDR3 spells CASSQDPRQSHGGTIYF. In DNA form, the CDR3 reads TGTGCCAGCAGCCAAGATCCGAGGCAGTCTCATGGAGGCACCATATATTTT. The chain recombines TRBV4-2 with TRBJ1-3; the D is unclear. The length of the CDR3 is 17 residues. V was clipped by 0 bases and J by 9 bases, with 21 bases between them. Germline CDR1 LGHNA, CDR2 YNFKEQ.

The chain uses TRBV19 and TRBJ2-5; tentative D call: TRBD2 (6 bases). V was shortened by 4 bases and J by 4 bases, with 13 bases between the two germline ends. The V gene's germline CDR1 is LNHDA and CDR2 SQIVND (reference sequence). This CDR3 contains 14 residues. DNA for the CDR3: TGTGCCAGTAGTACCCAACGCGGGGCAGAGACCCAGTACTTC. This translates into CASSTQRGAETQYF.

The chain carries TRBV6-6 and TRBJ1-1; D unresolved. In germline, CDR1 is MNHNY, CDR2 SVGAGI (reference sequence). The CDR3 is made up of 14 amino acids. The V end lost 5 bases, the J end lost 4 bases, and 14 bases lay between the germline ends. The CDR3 sequence: CASSRREGSTEAFF. For the CDR3, the DNA is TGTGCCAGCAGTCGCCGCGAGGGAAGCACTGAAGCTTTCTTT.

The rearrangement uses TRBV28 and TRBJ1-2; D uncertain. Germline V lookup: CDR1 MDHEN, CDR2 SYDVKM. The V gene lost 6 bases and the J gene lost 4 bases, with 12 bases spanning the gap. The CDR3 length is 13 residues. This chain's CDR3 is CASRQGRGYGYTF. The CDR3 coding sequence is TGTGCCAGCAGGCAAGGACGGGGCTATGGCTACACCTTC.

Only one count was recorded for this clone. The chain couples TRBV5-4 to TRBJ2-3, with 8 bases lining up with TRBD1. CDR1 and CDR2 from the germline V gene are SGHNT and YYREEE (reference sequence). The CDR3 has 14 residues. With 2 bases clipped from V and 3 bases from J, the junction kept 2 bases outside the gene matches. The CDR3: CASSLRQGTDTQYF. Written as DNA, the CDR3 is TGTGCCAGCAGCTTAAGACAGGGGACAGATACGCAGTATTTT.

The chain joins TRBV2 to TRBJ1-1; D unresolved. There are 13 residues in the CDR3. V shed 7 bases and J shed 1 base, with 10 bases lying between them. CDR1 and CDR2 (germline): SNHLY, FYNNEI. The CDR3 nucleotides are TGTGCCAGCAAACCCCAGACGAACACTGAAGCTTTCTTT. It encodes CASKPQTNTEAFF.

This sequence joins TRBV9 and TRBJ1-3; D might be TRBD1 (5 bases). This CDR3 is built from 14 residues. Germline assignment: CDR1 SGDLS and CDR2 YYNGEE. The V gene lost 0 bases and the J gene lost 2 bases, with 6 bases spanning the gap. The CDR3 loop reads CASSVGGTGNTIYF. The DNA for the CDR3 is TGTGCCAGCAGCGTAGGGGGCACTGGAAACACCATATATTTT.

The genes are TRBV19 and TRBJ2-6; D might be TRBD1 (5 bases). Germline V gene lookup returns CDR1 LNHDA and CDR2 SQIVND (reference sequence). There are 17 residues in the CDR3. With 6 bases removed from V and 0 bases from J, the gap between germline ends came to 15 bases. This chain's CDR3 is CASSRLLQASGANVLTF. The CDR3 bases are TGTGCCAGTAGCCGCCTCTTACAGGCCTCTGGGGCCAACGTCCTGACTTTC.

V is TRBV9 and J is TRBJ1-1; TRBD1 is a possible D gene (5 bases). CDR1 SGDLS and CDR2 YYNGEE come from the germline V gene. The V end was cut by 2 bases, the J end by 9 bases, with 23 bases between. The CDR3 totals 16 residues. In nucleotides, the CDR3 is TGTGCCAGCAGCGTTTTGGGGCCAAGGGGCAGCGAGAAAGCTTTCTTT. It specifies CASSVLGPRGSEKAFF.

In its sample, this clone was seen once. V is TRBV28 and J is TRBJ2-5; no definite D call. Per germline, CDR1 MDHEN and CDR2 SYDVKM. Trimming took off 5 bases at V and 5 bases at J, with 15 bases between the two ends. The CDR3 is 14 amino acids. The CDR3 here is CASSGLVTRETQYF. CDR3 nucleotide sequence: TGTGCCAGCAGTGGGTTGGTTACCCGGGAGACCCAGTACTTC.

The rearrangement joins TRBV7-2 to TRBJ2-7; no clear D gene. V lost 8 bases to trimming and J lost 0 bases, with 14 bases between them. This CDR3 spans 14 amino acids. Germline V lookup: CDR1 SGHTA, CDR2 FQGNSA. This chain's CDR3 is CASAKGLSSYEQYF. The CDR3 DNA follows: TGTGCCAGCGCCAAAGGGCTATCCTCCTACGAGCAGTACTTC.

The chain has TRBV6-1 and TRBJ2-5; D not certain. Germline CDR1 reads MNHNS; CDR2 reads SASEGT. Trimming shortened V by 7 bases and J by 1 base, and 13 bases separated the two germline ends. The CDR3 runs to 14 residues. The CDR3 sequence: CASKSNWAQETQYF. In nucleotides, the CDR3 is TGTGCCAGCAAAAGCAATTGGGCCCAAGAGACCCAGTACTTC.

The chain combines TRBV18 with TRBJ2-3; D uncertain. Trimming left V 3 bases short and J 3 bases short, with 7 bases between. The CDR3 extends over 13 amino acids. Germline CDR1 KGHSH, CDR2 LQKENI. For the CDR3, the DNA is TGTGCCAGCTCACCTTCACAGACAGATACGCAGTATTTT. Translation gives CASSPSQTDTQYF.

The V and J genes are TRBV7-2 and TRBJ1-1; 8 bases match TRBD1. Looked up from germline, CDR1 is SGHTA and CDR2 is FQGNSA. CDR3 length equals 14 residues. Trimming cost V 5 bases and J 4 bases; bases outside gene matches: 6. CDR3 residues: CASSARTGSTEAFF. The CDR3, as DNA: TGTGCCAGCAGCGCCCGGACAGGGAGCACTGAAGCTTTCTTT.